This TCR beta chain was captured in a study of brain T cells in children with intractable seizures. The study, taken as a whole, reports: Patients' HCMV serostatus was unknown; virus specificity rests on CDR3 similarity alone. Pre-surgery blood may have been undersampled, hiding some clones.

About this clone: What it recognizes is unknown.

The data were produced by immunoSEQ multiplex PCR, yet TCRdb's version contains in-frame clones alone and is incomplete. The table includes 60,000 to 85,000 clones, roughly 91% detected once. CDR3 size: 15 residues. The germline V gene encodes CDR1 MNHEY and CDR2 SVGAGI. Trimming cost V 5 bases and J 5 bases, with 13 bases left between them. The TCR originated in a boy less than two years old with tuberous sclerosis and intractable seizures. The rearrangement joins TRBV6-5 to TRBJ1-6, with D possibly TRBD1 on 5 matching bases. Specimen: peripheral blood, collected at surgery. The CDR3 here is CASSRGGADNSPLHF. CDR3 DNA: TGTGCCAGCAGTAGGGGCGGGGCAGATAATTCACCCCTCCACTTT.